What follows is one T cell receptor (beta chain) and its context. The antigen is unknown. V was cut by 0 bases and J by 5 bases, with 10 bases left in between. The length of the CDR3 is 15 residues. Germline CDR1 and CDR2: SNHLY and FYNNEI. The data originate from a study of blood T cells in healthy people across ages. Study results and caveats: A strong correlation between TCR beta diversity and naive T cell percentage was seen. Versus aged donors, long-lived donors had higher diversity and more naive CD4+ cells. Per-million-T-cell TCR beta diversity fell roughly linearly with age.

Using a J-beta primer mix together with a sample-barcoded 5' primer, a second PCR was run for about 7 to 12 cycles. A template-switch adaptor that had 12 random nucleotides put a tag on each cDNA molecule. MiXCR, applied by TCRdb to the 5' RACE reads, yields one record per CDR3 protein. Counted here are hundreds of thousands of distinct CDR3 sequences, around 40% occurring once; the ten biggest clones make up about 20%. The TCR sequence derives from a woman aged 55-69 years in good health. The sequenced material came from blood. The V gene is TRBV2, the J gene TRBJ2-2; TRBD1 or TRBD2 may be the D gene (5 bases each). CDR3 loop: CASSEATGRTGELFF. The DNA for the CDR3 is TGTGCCAGCAGTGAAGCAACGGGGCGGACCGGGGAGCTGTTTTTT.